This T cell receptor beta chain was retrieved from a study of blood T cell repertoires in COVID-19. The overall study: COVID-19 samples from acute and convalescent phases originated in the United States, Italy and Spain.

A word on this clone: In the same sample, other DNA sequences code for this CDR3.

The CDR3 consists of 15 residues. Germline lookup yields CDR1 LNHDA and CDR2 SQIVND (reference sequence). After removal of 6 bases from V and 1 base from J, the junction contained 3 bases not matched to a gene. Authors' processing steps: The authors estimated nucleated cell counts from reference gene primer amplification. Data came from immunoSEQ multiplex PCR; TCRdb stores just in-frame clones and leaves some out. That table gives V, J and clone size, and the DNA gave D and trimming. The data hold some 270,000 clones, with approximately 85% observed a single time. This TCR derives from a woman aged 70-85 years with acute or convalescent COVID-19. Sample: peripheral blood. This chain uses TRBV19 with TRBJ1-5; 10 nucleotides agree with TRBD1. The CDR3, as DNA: TGTGCCAGTAGGGAGACAGGGGGCAGCAATCAGCCCCAGCATTTT. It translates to CASRETGGSNQPQHF.